This T cell receptor (beta chain) comes out of a study of blood T cell repertoires in COVID-19. For the study at large: The samples span acute and convalescent COVID-19 from the United States, Italy and Spain. Sample material is recorded as cDNA or gDNA derived from T cells, B-cell-depleted T cells, or PBMCs.

The CDR3 is 17 residues long. Germline CDR1 and CDR2: KGHDR and SFDVKD. Trimming cost V 3 bases and J 1 base, with 17 bases left between them. As originally analysed: Estimated nucleated cell counts came from reference gene primer amplification. The assay was immunoSEQ multiplex PCR, and TCRdb's table has in-frame clones only and misses some. The V and J calls and clone size are taken from that table; D and trimming were inferred from the DNA. The sample lists approximately 80,000 clones; around four fifths were seen once. The J gene is TRBJ2-5, the V gene TRBV24-1, with D possibly TRBD1 on 6 matching bases. Sequences were obtained from peripheral blood. This receptor was obtained from a human donor in a cohort sampled during active COVID-19. The CDR3 coding sequence is TGTGCCACCAGTGATCCCAAAAAAACAGGGCTCCAAGAGACCCAGTACTTC. Amino acid sequence: CATSDPKKTGLQETQYF.